The 26 T cell receptor beta chains reported below all come from one sample, sequenced in a study of T cell changes during pregnancy in multiple sclerosis. The protocol was immunoSEQ multiplex PCR, while the TCRdb copy is restricted to in-frame clones and leaves out a portion. The sample shows 40,000 to 55,000 clones, around 94% of them seen only once. Sequencing used CD4+ T cells from peripheral blood mononuclear cells, obtained in the third trimester of pregnancy. The receptor source for this set is a female donor with multiple sclerosis, enrolled in a pregnancy study.

The rearrangement links TRBV5-1 to TRBJ2-2; maybe TRBD1 (7 bases). In germline, CDR1 is SGHRS, CDR2 YFSETQ. The length of the CDR3 is 14 residues. V dropped 6 bases and J dropped 4 bases, with 13 bases sitting between them. The CDR3 reads CASTYRGGTGELFF. The DNA of the CDR3 is TGCGCCAGCACATACAGGGGAGGCACCGGGGAGCTGTTTTTT.

This sequence joins TRBV7-2 and TRBJ1-2; D call uncertain. V was clipped by 6 bases and J by 0 bases, with 17 bases between them. The CDR3 has 16 amino acids. Germline CDR1 and CDR2: SGHTA and FQGNSA. CDR3 protein: CASSPSLSPANYGYTF. CDR3 coding DNA: TGTGCCAGCAGTCCCTCCCTAAGCCCTGCTAACTATGGCTACACCTTC.

The CDR3 nucleotides are TGTGCCAGCAGCTTTCTGGACGGGACTAATCAGCCCCAGCATTTT. It is translated as CASSFLDGTNQPQHF. The chain is built from TRBV7-8 and TRBJ1-5, with a possible D match to TRBD1 (5 bases). The CDR3 spans 15 residues. The ends were cut back, 3 bases at V and 4 bases at J, with 13 bases in the middle. Germline V lookup: CDR1 SGHVS, CDR2 FQNEAQ. The full variable domain, rest sourced from reference TRBV7-8 and TRBJ1-5, is GAGVSQSPRYKVAKRGQDVALRCDPISGHVSLFWYQQALGQGPEFLTYFQNEAQLDKSGLPSDRFFAERPEGSVSTLKIQRTQQEDSAVYLCASSFLDGTNQPQHFGDGTRLSIL.

In DNA form, the CDR3 reads TGTGCCAGCAGCCTCACGGGACAGGGGGCCACAGATACGCAGTATTTT. This translates into CASSLTGQGATDTQYF. This chain uses TRBV7-6 with TRBJ2-3; 12 nucleotides match TRBD1. The CDR3 consists of 16 residues. J was trimmed by 2 bases and V by 5 bases; bases with no gene match: 5. The germline V gene encodes CDR1 SGHVS and CDR2 FNYEAQ. The full variable domain, with the rest looked up from reference TRBV7-6 and TRBJ2-3, is GAGVSQSPRYKVTKRGQDVALRCDPISGHVSLYWYRQALGQGPEFLTYFNYEAQQDKSGLPNDRFSAERPEGSISTLTIQRTEQRDSAMYRCASSLTGQGATDTQYFGPGTRLTVL.

The chain couples TRBV25-1 to TRBJ1-1; TRBD1 might be the D (5 bases). Germline V lookup: CDR1 MGHDK, CDR2 SYGVNS. This CDR3 comprises 13 residues. V was pared by 7 bases and J by 0 bases, with 9 bases between. This chain's CDR3 is CASIDRVNTEAFF. The CDR3 DNA sequence: TGTGCCAGCATAGACAGAGTGAACACTGAAGCTTTCTTT.

The J gene is TRBJ1-1, the V gene TRBV19; D is possibly TRBD1 (5 bases). From germline, CDR1 is LNHDA and CDR2 SQIVND (reference sequence). The CDR3 is 12 residues long. V was trimmed by 3 bases and J by 4 bases, leaving 6 bases between them. In DNA form, the CDR3 reads TGTGCCAGTAGTATGGGGCTCACTGAAGCTTTCTTT. It yields the protein CASSMGLTEAFF.

The chain uses TRBV19 and TRBJ1-2; D gene ambiguous. Trimming removed 5 bases from V and 3 bases from J, with 7 bases in between. The CDR3 extends over 12 amino acids. From germline, CDR1 is LNHDA and CDR2 SQIVND (reference sequence). CDR3 loop: CASSARDYGYTF. In nucleotides, the CDR3 is TGTGCCAGTAGTGCGCGGGACTATGGCTACACCTTC.

The V and J genes are TRBV6-5 and TRBJ2-7, with D perhaps matching TRBD1 (7 bases). CDR1 and CDR2 from the germline V gene are MNHEY and SVGAGI. The V gene lost 5 bases and the J gene lost 0 bases, with 11 bases spanning the gap. The CDR3 sequence is 14 residues long. DNA of the CDR3: TGTGCCAGCAGTCCAGGGGGGAGCTCCTACGAGCAGTACTTC. This encodes CASSPGGSSYEQYF.

The CDR3 sequence is CASSQGGEQYF. For the CDR3, the DNA is TGTGCTAGCTCCCAGGGCGGTGAGCAGTACTTC. J is TRBJ2-7 and V is TRBV7-7; D might be TRBD1 (5 bases). The CDR3 consists of 11 residues. The V gene's germline CDR1 is SSHAT and CDR2 FNYEAQ (reference sequence).

The rearrangement joins TRBV7-2 to TRBJ2-5; the match to TRBD2 covers 8 bases. V trimming: 6 bases; J trimming: 5 bases; junction bases outside the gene matches: 8. This CDR3 comprises 14 residues. Germline lookup yields CDR1 SGHTA and CDR2 FQGNSA. CDR3 sequence: CASSSGGTPETQYF. For the CDR3, the DNA is TGTGCCAGCAGTTCGGGAGGGACTCCGGAGACCCAGTACTTC.

The rearrangement uses TRBV2 and TRBJ2-5; TRBD2 matches 7 bases. The V gene end was trimmed by 11 bases and the J gene end by 8 bases; junction bases not matched to a gene: 5. Germline V gene sequence: CDR1 SNHLY, CDR2 FYNNEI. The CDR3 sequence is 10 residues long. CDR3 in amino acids: CASRGGTQYF. CDR3 in DNA: TGTGCCTCCCGCGGGGGTACCCAGTACTTC.

The CDR3 sequence is CASSPSRVPAEKLFF. CDR3 nucleotides: TGTGCCAGCTCCCCGAGTCGTGTGCCAGCGGAAAAACTGTTTTTT. The chain is built from TRBV6-5 and TRBJ1-4; D is unclear. Trimming took off 8 bases at V and 8 bases at J, with 21 bases between the two ends. This CDR3 is 15 amino acids long. Germline V gene lookup returns CDR1 MNHEY and CDR2 SVGAGI.

Only one count was recorded for this clone. The chain employs TRBV10-2 and TRBJ2-3; weak D call: TRBD1 (6 bases). Trimming took 6 bases from V and 4 from J, leaving 11 bases between them. This CDR3 comprises 13 residues. The germline gives CDR1 WSHSY, CDR2 SAAADI. The CDR3 DNA reads TGCGCCAGCAGGCAACAGGGTGCAGATACGCAGTATTTT. It translates to CASRQQGADTQYF.

The J gene is TRBJ1-2, the V gene TRBV19; D ambiguous. This CDR3 comprises 13 residues. The V end was cut by 7 bases, the J end by 7 bases, with 16 bases between. Germline values: CDR1 LNHDA, CDR2 SQIVND (reference sequence). The CDR3 DNA reads as TGTGCCAGTATTCCGACCCTAGGAGCTGGCTACACCTTC. Protein: CASIPTLGAGYTF.

The CDR3 is CASSAGRDRVIGAAFF. CDR3 in DNA: TGTGCCAGCAGCGCGGGTAGGGACAGAGTGATTGGGGCCGCTTTCTTT. The V call is TRBV5-4, the J call TRBJ1-1; TRBD1 matches 7 bases. The CDR3 runs 16 residues. J gave up 11 bases and V 4 bases, and 20 bases lay outside the gene matches. Germline values: CDR1 SGHNT, CDR2 YYREEE (reference sequence).

V gene TRBV7-9 combines with J gene TRBJ2-5; TRBD1 agrees at 9 bases. J lost 5 bases, V lost 6 bases, and 10 bases had no gene match. The CDR3 runs 15 residues. Germline lookup yields CDR1 SEHNR and CDR2 FQNEAQ (reference sequence). The CDR3 is CASSYPGQGTETQYF. Here the CDR3 DNA reads TGTGCCAGCAGTTATCCGGGACAGGGTACCGAGACCCAGTACTTC.

The V gene is TRBV6-1, the J gene TRBJ2-4, with D perhaps matching TRBD1 (6 bases). Germline V gene lookup returns CDR1 MNHNS and CDR2 SASEGT. V was clipped by 2 bases and J by 7 bases, with 6 bases between them. CDR3 size: 12 residues. CDR3 loop: CASSEQGNIQYF. The CDR3 nucleotides read TGTGCCAGCAGTGAACAGGGGAACATTCAGTACTTC.

V usage is TRBV4-2 and J usage is TRBJ2-7; TRBD1 matches at 7 bases. CDR3 length: 13 amino acids. Unmatched junction bases numbered 2, after V lost 3 bases and J lost 3 bases. Germline V gene lookup returns CDR1 LGHNA and CDR2 YNFKEQ. The CDR3 loop is CASSQRTGYEQYF. CDR3 coding DNA: TGTGCCAGCAGCCAGCGGACAGGCTACGAGCAGTACTTC.

This clone is a singleton in its sample. The genes are TRBV7-2 and TRBJ1-2; D is possibly TRBD1 (5 bases). The V end was cut by 1 base, the J end by 5 bases, with 8 bases between. This CDR3 is built from 13 residues. Germline V gene sequence: CDR1 SGHTA, CDR2 FQGNSA. The CDR3 nucleotides are TGTGCCAGCAGCTTAGTCCCAGGGTATGGCTACACCTTC. Translated: CASSLVPGYGYTF.

The chain carries TRBV5-1 and TRBJ1-1; no reliable D call. CDR1 is SGHRS and CDR2 is YFSETQ in the germline V gene. The CDR3 loop spans 15 amino acids. V was trimmed by 2 bases and J by 0 bases, leaving 11 bases between them. CDR3 region: CASSFSGEMNTEAFF. CDR3 coding DNA: TGCGCCAGCAGCTTCTCGGGAGAGATGAACACTGAAGCTTTCTTT.

This chain links TRBV5-6 with TRBJ1-4; D gene ambiguous. This CDR3 region has 15 residues. V was trimmed by 1 base and J by 0 bases, leaving 7 bases between them. The germline gives CDR1 SGHDT, CDR2 YYEEEE. In DNA form, the CDR3 reads TGTGCCAGCAGCTTGAACTATGCAACTAATGAAAAACTGTTTTTT. Translating it yields CASSLNYATNEKLFF. Using reference TRBV5-6 and TRBJ1-4 for the parts outside the CDR3, the full variable domain is DAGVTQSPTHLIKTRGQQVTLRCSPKSGHDTVSWYQQALGQGPQFIFQYYEEEERQRGNFPDRFSGHQFPNYSSELNVNALLLGDSALYLCASSLNYATNEKLFFGSGTQLSVL.

The J gene is TRBJ2-7, the V gene TRBV7-8; the match to TRBD1 covers 7 bases. This CDR3 is built from 13 residues. The trim removed 3 bases at V and 7 bases at J, leaving 6 bases unmatched. Germline assignment: CDR1 SGHVS and CDR2 FQNEAQ. The CDR3 protein is CASSFSGGWEQYF. The CDR3 DNA follows: TGTGCCAGCAGCTTCTCAGGGGGTTGGGAGCAGTACTTC. Supplemented by reference TRBV7-8 and TRBJ2-7, the full variable domain reads GAGVSQSPRYKVAKRGQDVALRCDPISGHVSLFWYQQALGQGPEFLTYFQNEAQLDKSGLPSDRFFAERPEGSVSTLKIQRTQQEDSAVYLCASSFSGGWEQYFGPGTRLTVT.

The genes are TRBV27 and TRBJ1-3; no clear D gene. Germline values: CDR1 MNHEY, CDR2 SMNVEV (reference sequence). V gave up 8 bases and J gave up 0 bases, with 11 bases separating them. This CDR3 has 14 residues. The chain's CDR3 is CASRSADSGNTIYF. The CDR3 coding sequence is TGTGCCAGCCGTTCAGCGGACTCTGGAAACACCATATATTTT.

The gene calls are TRBV27 and TRBJ1-5; 11 nucleotides line up with TRBD1. CDR3 length: 16 amino acids. Trimming at V came to 5 bases and at J to 9 bases, leaving 12 bases not matched to a gene. CDR1 MNHEY and CDR2 SMNVEV come from the germline V gene (reference sequence). CDR3 sequence: CASSRGQGAIQWPQHF. The CDR3 bases are TGTGCCAGCAGTCGCGGACAGGGGGCCATCCAATGGCCCCAGCATTTT.

The rearrangement joins TRBV5-3 to TRBJ1-5; a weak D match, TRBD1 (6 bases). TRBV5-3 is assigned to the ORF class and has an uncertain function. V was pared by 3 bases and J by 3 bases, with 13 bases between. The CDR3 has 15 amino acids. CDR3 sequence (DNA): TGTGCCAGAAGCTGCCGGCGGGGGCTCAATCAGCCCCAGCATTTT. Translated: CARSCRRGLNQPQHF.

This clone was counted once. The rearrangement uses TRBV4-3 and TRBJ2-3; TRBD2 might be the D (6 bases). Looked up from germline, CDR1 is LGHNA and CDR2 is YSLEER. The CDR3 sequence is 18 residues long. V gave up 0 bases and J gave up 1 base, with 17 bases separating them. The CDR3: CASSQDRASGFRTDTQYF. The CDR3 bases are TGCGCCAGCAGCCAAGATAGAGCGAGCGGGTTCCGCACAGATACGCAGTATTTT.